Shown below are 18 T cell receptor beta chains from a single sample sequenced in a study of long-term antiretroviral therapy in people with HIV. Version v3.0 of the immunoSEQ assay ran at survey level. Sequencing was performed with immunoSEQ multiplex PCR; in TCRdb, only in-frame clones are kept and a portion is missing. The sample gives tens of thousands of clones, over 80% of which show up once; around 5% is in the top ten. The sample consisted of unsorted PBMCs, taken 1.5 years after starting antiretroviral therapy. These receptors all come from a man aged 18 to 35 with HIV.

The V and J genes are TRBV5-1 and TRBJ2-2; 7 bases map to TRBD2. Germline CDR1 and CDR2: SGHRS and YFSETQ. Trimming cost V 4 bases and J 6 bases; bases outside gene matches: 6. There are 14 residues in the CDR3. The CDR3 nucleotides are TGCGCCAGCAGCCCCCGGGGGGACCCCGGGGAGCTGTTTTTT. Translating it yields CASSPRGDPGELFF.

The chain couples TRBV27 to TRBJ2-2, with D hard to call. The length of the CDR3 is 13 residues. The germline V gene encodes CDR1 MNHEY and CDR2 SMNVEV (reference sequence). The V and J ends lost 3 bases and 1 base respectively, with 3 bases between them. The CDR3 sequence is CASSFWNTGELFF. CDR3 coding DNA: TGTGCCAGCAGTTTCTGGAACACCGGGGAGCTGTTTTTT.

This clone was counted between two and nine times. This sequence joins TRBV10-3 and TRBJ1-1; D unresolved. Germline V CDR1 and CDR2: ENHRY, SYGVKD. Trimming shortened V by 0 bases and J by 7 bases, and 12 bases separated the two germline ends. This CDR3 is built from 14 residues. The CDR3 nucleotides are TGTGCCATCAGTGAGTCGGGGAGGAGATATGAAGCTTTCTTT. Translation: CAISESGRRYEAFF.

This clone has just a few counts. The chain combines TRBV28 with TRBJ2-2; D may be TRBD2 (5 bases). Germline CDR1 reads MDHEN; CDR2 reads SYDVKM. The V end was cut by 3 bases, the J end by 5 bases, with 13 bases between. The CDR3 runs to 15 residues. This CDR3 is CASSLSAAETGELFF. The CDR3 bases are TGTGCCAGCAGTTTGTCAGCGGCAGAAACCGGGGAGCTGTTTTTT.

The rearrangement links TRBV11-3 to TRBJ1-2; D not resolved. Trimming pared 3 bases from V and 4 bases from J, leaving 9 bases between. Per germline, CDR1 SGHNT and CDR2 YENEEA. CDR3 length: 13 residues. The CDR3 sequence: CASSLRACYGYTF. The CDR3 coding sequence is TGTGCCAGCAGCTTGAGGGCTTGCTATGGCTACACCTTC.

The chain is built from TRBV11-2 and TRBJ1-1, with D possibly being TRBD1 (5 bases). The CDR3 has 12 residues. V was shortened by 5 bases and J by 11 bases, with 15 bases between the two germline ends. The germline V gene encodes CDR1 SGHAT and CDR2 FQNNGV. The CDR3 DNA sequence: TGTGCCAGCAGCCAAGGGGTCAGGGCGGCTTTCTTT. Amino acids: CASSQGVRAAFF.

The chain combines TRBV7-2 with TRBJ2-1; D may match TRBD1 or TRBD2 (6 bases each). The CDR3 is 16 residues long. V lost 3 bases to trimming and J lost 7 bases, with 19 bases between them. Germline CDR1 is SGHTA and CDR2 is FQGNSA. The CDR3, as DNA: TGTGCCAGCAGCTTCCCCGCAGGGGACTGGAGAAATGAGCAGTTCTTC. This codes for CASSFPAGDWRNEQFF.

V gene TRBV6-6 combines with J gene TRBJ2-7, with D uncertain. Per the germline V gene, CDR1 is MNHNY and CDR2 is SVGAGI (reference sequence). This CDR3 is 14 amino acids long. The germline V and J ends were trimmed by 2 bases and 5 bases, with 13 bases remaining between them. The CDR3 sequence is CASSYDLSPDEQYF. DNA of the CDR3: TGTGCCAGCAGTTACGACTTGTCCCCCGACGAGCAGTACTTC.

This clone was found once. The rearrangement uses TRBV14 and TRBJ2-1; TRBD1 might be the D (5 bases). There are 13 residues in the CDR3. The V gene lost 4 bases and the J gene lost 9 bases, with 13 bases spanning the gap. Germline CDR1 and CDR2: SGHDN and FVKESK. The CDR3 region is CASSPRGATEQFF. The CDR3 nucleotides read TGTGCCAGCAGCCCCCGTGGGGCGACTGAGCAGTTCTTC.

The V and J genes are TRBV27 and TRBJ1-4, with no clear D. The CDR3 contains 15 residues. V was cut by 3 bases and J by 0 bases, with 8 bases left in between. Per the germline V gene, CDR1 is MNHEY and CDR2 is SMNVEV (reference sequence). This chain's CDR3 is CASSFNGATNEKLFF. The CDR3 DNA is TGTGCCAGCAGTTTCAATGGGGCAACTAATGAAAAACTGTTTTTT.

The chain employs TRBV7-9 and TRBJ2-7, with D unresolved. V lost 5 bases and J 4 bases, leaving 12 bases between the germline ends. CDR3 length: 13 residues. Germline V gene sequence: CDR1 SEHNR, CDR2 FQNEAQ (reference sequence). CDR3 region: CASSTSNLYEQYF. The CDR3 coding sequence is TGTGCCAGCAGCACATCTAATTTGTACGAGCAGTACTTC. Together with reference TRBV7-9 and TRBJ2-7, the CDR3 gives the full variable domain: DTGVSQNPRHKITKRGQNVTFRCDPISEHNRLYWYRQTLGQGPEFLTYFQNEAQLEKSRLLSDRFSAERPKGSFSTLEIQRTEQGDSAMYLCASSTSNLYEQYFGPGTRLTVT.

The gene calls are TRBV7-2 and TRBJ1-2; possibly TRBD1 for D (5 bases). V was pared by 7 bases and J by 13 bases, with 19 bases between. The germline CDR1 and CDR2 sequences are SGHTA and FQGNSA. This CDR3 contains 12 residues. CDR3 in amino acids: CASTRVGGVGTF. CDR3 DNA sequence: TGTGCCAGCACCCGGGTGGGAGGGGTAGGCACCTTC.

The chain recombines TRBV18 with TRBJ2-3, with D perhaps matching TRBD2 (6 bases). This CDR3 has 16 amino acids. Trimming took off 1 base at V and 2 bases at J, with 13 bases between the two ends. The V gene's germline CDR1 is KGHSH and CDR2 LQKENI. CDR3 DNA: TGTGCCAGCTCACCACGTGGTCCGGGAGCCACAGATACGCAGTATTTT. It yields the protein CASSPRGPGATDTQYF.

This rearrangement joins TRBV28 to TRBJ2-2; D is unresolved. CDR1 is MDHEN and CDR2 is SYDVKM in the germline V gene. V was clipped by 7 bases and J by 5 bases, with 14 bases between them. The length of the CDR3 is 14 residues. The CDR3 DNA reads TGTGCCAGCACCCACGGCCCAAGGACCGGGGAGCTGTTTTTT. Protein: CASTHGPRTGELFF.

CDR3 region: CASSRTTHNNEQFF. CDR3 DNA: TGTGCCAGCAGCCGGACTACCCATAACAATGAGCAGTTCTTC. The genes are TRBV5-6 and TRBJ2-1; D is possibly TRBD2 (6 bases). In germline, CDR1 is SGHDT, CDR2 YYEEEE. The V end was cut by 4 bases, the J end by 5 bases, with 13 bases between. The CDR3 runs 14 residues.

This chain joins TRBV10-3 and TRBJ2-1; 9 positions match TRBD2. The V and J ends lost 4 bases and 7 bases, in that order; junction bases with no gene match: 23. Germline values: CDR1 ENHRY, CDR2 SYGVKD. The CDR3 runs 20 residues. The DNA for the CDR3 is TGTGCCATCAGTGGAAGGTCAGGTGGGACTAGCCCTTTAACGGGGAATGAGCAGTTCTTC. As protein: CAISGRSGGTSPLTGNEQFF.

In its sample, this clone was seen once. CDR3 sequence reads: CASSLEFGGLATQYF. The CDR3 nucleotides read TGTGCCAGCAGCTTAGAATTTGGTGGGCTGGCTACGCAGTATTTT. This chain connects TRBV7-6 to TRBJ2-3; D is unresolved. Trimming removed 1 base from V and 8 bases from J, with 16 bases in between. The germline gives CDR1 SGHVS, CDR2 FNYEAQ. The CDR3 consists of 15 residues.

This clone was picked up a small number of times. The rearrangement uses TRBV25-1 and TRBJ1-1, with D perhaps matching TRBD1 (5 bases). Trimming stripped 6 bases from V and 2 bases from J, with 16 bases between. The CDR3 runs to 15 residues. CDR1 is MGHDK, CDR2 SYGVNS, per germline. The CDR3 protein is CASRANNRLNTEAFF. DNA for the CDR3: TGTGCCAGCAGGGCAAATAACAGGCTAAACACTGAAGCTTTCTTT.